This T cell receptor (beta chain) was sequenced during a study of OX40 agonist ivuxolimab in advanced cancers. Trimming removed 6 bases from V and 4 bases from J, with 16 bases in between. The CDR3 sequence is 14 residues long. Germline V gives CDR1 MNHEY, CDR2 SVGAGI. The table came from immunoSEQ multiplex PCR; TCRdb's copy has only in-frame clones and leaves some out. The table records around 85,000 clones, less than 95% of them present only once. The rearrangement joins TRBV6-5 to TRBJ2-7, with a possible D match to TRBD2 (6 bases). The TCR was taken from an adult with an advanced solid tumor such as melanoma, head and neck, liver or kidney cancer. Sequenced here: CD4+ or CD8+ T cells sorted from blood, sampled in a trial of the OX40 agonist ivuxolimab. The CDR3 spells CASSPTNRGYEQYF. DNA for the CDR3: TGTGCCAGCAGCCCCACCAACCGGGGGTACGAGCAGTACTTC.